This T cell receptor beta chain was sequenced during a study of blood T cell repertoires in COVID-19 (dated by TCRdb to the early 2020s). In terms of the full investigation: Collaborator samples came from the United States, Italy and Spain and covered acute and convalescent phases of COVID-19. The prospective study material was composed of cDNA or gDNA derived from T cells, B-cell-depleted T cells, or PBMCs. Subjects who had been exposed to COVID-19, were actively infected with it, or had recovered from it provided the deeply sampled blood TCRbeta repertoires that made up the dataset. A freely available public database, intended as a resource for researchers studying the immune response to SARS-CoV-2, is where the repertoires were released. The samples were drawn from two sources: the first 160 participants of the ongoing ImmuneRACE study, and over 950 subjects contributed by 6 global collaborators. Nearly every sample came with metadata listing a de-identified subject ID, COVID-19 status, age in years and sex. Where HLA class I and class II types were available, the types were taken from metadata supplied by the sample provider, not from assay-based typing. Broader findings and caveats from the paper: How much clinical and demographic metadata was included differed by source and by participant, and the metadata was provided uncurated.

The collaborating institutions used their own protocols to collect whole blood in K2EDTA tubes. For TCRbeta analysis, collaborators shipped samples in one of three forms: frozen whole blood, isolated PBMCs, or DNA extracted from either of those sample types. V is cut by 0 bases and J by 2 bases, and the space between the germline ends is 10 bases. Looking up the germline V gene yields CDR1 MNHEY and CDR2 SVGEGT. CDR3 length: 15 amino acids, cysteine to phenylalanine. Of all the DNA, just the CDR3 is kept, 45 bases in frame from base 1. Note on this clone: The antigen this receptor binds is unknown. No much larger clone is present one base from it, and per-base qualities are unavailable.

The immunoSEQ Assay, a bias-controlled multiplex PCR, was used to amplify TCRbeta CDR3 regions from genomic DNA. The original pipeline was this. The number of nucleated cells in each sample was estimated by amplification of reference gene primers within the assay. To quantify the absolute abundance of each unique TCRbeta CDR3 rearrangement, sequence reads were collapsed and filtered. Productive Simpson clonality was computed per sample as the square root of Simpson's diversity index over productive rearrangements. TCRdb holds this immuneACCESS table with in-frame rearrangements only. Some clones are missing; in checked studies, unresolved V genes explain under half, and the rest has no known cause. The DNA gave D and trimming, while V, J and clone size come from that table. Present in this sample are about 60,000 clones, roughly four fifths of which were seen just once. More than 8% of the sample comes from the top ten.

The TCR originated in a woman of 80 years or more with acute or convalescent COVID-19. Recombination connected TRBV6-2 or TRBV6-3 to TRBJ1-2, with no reliable assignment of the D segment. The source material was peripheral blood. The DNA sequence is as follows: TGTGCCAGCAGTTACTCCGGCGGGAAAAACTATGGCTACACCTTC. The translation is CASSYSGGKNYGYTF.